Following are 25 T cell receptor beta chains from one sample sequenced in a study of cytomegalovirus exposure and HLA in healthy donors. The PCR ran on 60 Vbeta and 13 Jbeta primers. The data were produced by immunoSEQ multiplex PCR, yet TCRdb's version contains in-frame clones alone and is incomplete. In the table there are 150,000 to 200,000 clones, approximately 81% of which are singletons. Sequencing was carried out using PBMCs. Receptors originate from a male donor in good health and CMV-seronegative.

V is TRBV10-3 and J is TRBJ2-7; TRBD2 is a possible D gene (5 bases). This CDR3 is 15 amino acids long. Germline V gene data show CDR1 as ENHRY and CDR2 as SYGVKD. V lost 0 bases to trimming and J lost 6 bases, with 15 bases between them. CDR3 nucleotide sequence: TGTGCCATCAGTGAGTCCGGGGTTGAGACCGGCGAGCAGTACTTC. It is translated as CAISESGVETGEQYF.

The V call is TRBV6-5, the J call TRBJ2-2; TRBD2 matches at 11 bases. Losses at the gene ends were 0 bases for V and 7 bases for J; bases not matched to a gene: 4. The CDR3 runs to 16 residues. The germline V gene encodes CDR1 MNHEY and CDR2 SVGAGI. CDR3: CASSYSTSGGVGELFF. The CDR3 bases are TGTGCCAGCAGTTACTCAACTAGCGGGGGAGTCGGGGAGCTGTTTTTT.

The rearrangement joins TRBV6-6 to TRBJ2-3; TRBD2 matches 8 bases. Germline-derived CDR1 and CDR2 are MNHNY and SVGAGI (reference sequence). The CDR3 is made up of 16 amino acids. J gave up 5 bases and V 2 bases, and 9 bases lay outside the gene matches. CDR3 protein: CASSYDKRGRGDTQYF. The CDR3 DNA sequence: TGTGCCAGCAGTTACGACAAGCGGGGGCGGGGAGATACGCAGTATTTT.

This rearrangement joins TRBV28 to TRBJ1-2; a possible D gene is TRBD1 (5 bases). Trimming took off 8 bases at V and 2 bases at J, with 9 bases between the two ends. The CDR3 consists of 12 residues. Looked up from germline, CDR1 is MDHEN and CDR2 is SYDVKM. CDR3 coding DNA: TGTGCCAGCGTCGGGGGGAACTATGGCTACACCTTC. This codes for CASVGGNYGYTF.

V is TRBV5-6 and J is TRBJ2-5, with unresolved D. V gave up 1 base and J gave up 4 bases, with 5 bases separating them. The CDR3 loop spans 12 amino acids. Germline values: CDR1 SGHDT, CDR2 YYEEEE. The CDR3 nucleotides are TGTGCCAGCAGCTTGATCGGAGAGACCCAGTACTTC. Encoded protein: CASSLIGETQYF.

This clone was observed a single time. The chain employs TRBV6-1 and TRBJ1-5, with D uncertain. This CDR3 comprises 17 residues. CDR1 and CDR2 from the germline V gene are MNHNS and SASEGT. Deletions cut 4 bases from V and 1 base from J, with 17 bases between. In DNA, the CDR3 is TGTGCCAGCAGTGTGTTCGGGGTAGGGTCGAGCAATCAGCCCCAGCATTTT. It is translated as CASSVFGVGSSNQPQHF.

This sequence joins TRBV10-1 and TRBJ2-1, with D possibly TRBD2 on 5 matching bases. This CDR3 has 13 amino acids. Germline V gives CDR1 WNHNN, CDR2 SYGVQD (reference sequence). V lost 7 bases and J lost 5, with 12 bases in between. The CDR3 region has the DNA TGCGCCAGCACTTCGGACGGGAACAATGAGCAGTTCTTC. This gives the protein CASTSDGNNEQFF.

V and J are TRBV6-1 and TRBJ1-5; D not certain. The CDR3 runs to 14 residues. Germline assignment: CDR1 MNHNS and CDR2 SASEGT. V shed 11 bases and J shed 3 bases, with 17 bases lying between them. In DNA form, the CDR3 reads TGTGCCGGCCGAATCGCCGGGGACAATCAGCCCCAGCATTTT. Its protein product is CAGRIAGDNQPQHF.

The V call is TRBV4-2, the J call TRBJ2-2, with TRBD1 matching over 9 bases. The V gene end was trimmed by 4 bases and the J gene end by 3 bases; junction bases not matched to a gene: 3. The CDR3 covers 15 residues. Looked up from germline, CDR1 is LGHNA and CDR2 is YNFKEQ. The CDR3 loop is CASSRRDRDTGELFF. Here the CDR3 DNA reads TGTGCCAGCAGCCGCCGGGACAGGGACACCGGGGAGCTGTTTTTT.

This clone was seen a few times. The chain is built from TRBV10-2 and TRBJ2-5, with 8 bases aligning to TRBD2. The CDR3 loop spans 15 amino acids. V gave up 4 bases and J gave up 5 bases; unmatched junction bases: 9. The V gene's germline CDR1 is WSHSY and CDR2 SAAADI. The CDR3 DNA is TGCGCCAGCAGTGGTCGGGGGGGGCGGTGGGAGACCCAGTACTTC. Translated, it gives CASSGRGGRWETQYF.

V usage is TRBV21-1 and J usage is TRBJ2-3; TRBD2 was called by the table and not checked on the DNA. TRBV21-1 has pseudogene status. The CDR3 totals 16 residues. CDR3 bases: TGTGCCAGCAGCAAAGTAAGCCCGGAGGTAGCAGATACGCAGTATTTT. This encodes CASSKVSPEVADTQYF.

V usage is TRBV5-1 and J usage is TRBJ2-3, with TRBD2 matching 7 bases. V lost 0 bases and J lost 1; bases outside the gene matches: 2. The germline V gene has CDR1 SGHRS and CDR2 YFSETQ. This CDR3 region has 15 residues. In DNA, the CDR3 is TGCGCCAGCAGCTTGGCCCGGGGGGGCACAGATACGCAGTATTTT. Encoded protein: CASSLARGGTDTQYF.

This clone was observed once. The gene calls are TRBV29-1 and TRBJ1-3; 7 nucleotides align to TRBD1. J was trimmed by 2 bases and V by 6 bases; bases with no gene match: 7. CDR3 length: 14 residues. CDR1 and CDR2 (germline): SQVTM, ANQGSEA. The CDR3, as DNA: TGCAGCGTAGCCGGGACAGCCGCTGGAAACACCATATATTTT. Translation: CSVAGTAAGNTIYF.

This clone was detected once. This rearrangement joins TRBV4-2 to TRBJ2-2, with D possibly matching TRBD2 (5 bases). Germline CDR1 reads LGHNA; CDR2 reads YNFKEQ. V lost 1 base and J 4 bases, leaving 13 bases between the germline ends. This CDR3 has 16 amino acids. Here the CDR3 DNA reads TGTGCCAGCAGCCAAGCCCTAGCAAGGACCACCGGGGAGCTGTTTTTT. Its protein is CASSQALARTTGELFF.

The CDR3, as DNA: TGTGCCAGCAGCGTAGCTTCCGGGGGCACTGAAGCTTTCTTT. This codes for CASSVASGGTEAFF. The gene calls are TRBV9 and TRBJ1-1; weak D call: TRBD1 (5 bases). Germline V gives CDR1 SGDLS, CDR2 YYNGEE. This CDR3 has 14 amino acids. V shed 0 bases and J shed 4 bases, with 10 bases lying between them. Complete variable domain (other parts from reference TRBV9 and TRBJ1-1): DSGVTQTPKHLITATGQRVTLRCSPRSGDLSVYWYQQSLDQGLQFLIQYYNGEERAKGNILERFSAQQFPDLHSELNLSSLELGDSALYFCASSVASGGTEAFFGQGTRLTVV.

The V call is TRBV5-1, the J call TRBJ2-7; 7 bases agree with TRBD1. CDR3 size: 14 residues. The V segment lost 3 bases and the J segment 2 bases; nucleotides outside the gene matches: 5. Per the germline V gene, CDR1 is SGHRS and CDR2 is YFSETQ. DNA of the CDR3: TGCGCCAGCAGCTCCACCGGGACAGCCTACGAGCAGTACTTC. Residues: CASSSTGTAYEQYF. Based on the CDR3 plus reference TRBV5-1 and TRBJ2-7, the full variable domain is KAGVTQTPRYLIKTRGQQVTLSCSPISGHRSVSWYQQTPGQGLQFLFEYFSETQRNKGNFPGRFSGRQFSNSRSEMNVSTLELGDSALYLCASSSTGTAYEQYFGPGTRLTVT.

The chain links TRBV7-9 to TRBJ2-3; a weak D match, TRBD1 (5 bases). The CDR3 sequence is 15 residues long. The V gene's germline CDR1 is SEHNR and CDR2 FQNEAQ (reference sequence). Deletions cut 7 bases from V and 0 bases from J, with 14 bases between. This chain's CDR3 is CASMAAGLSTDTQYF. The DNA for the CDR3 is TGTGCCAGCATGGCGGCAGGGCTGAGCACAGATACGCAGTATTTT. The entire variable domain, with the rest obtained from reference TRBV7-9 and TRBJ2-3, is as follows: DTGVSQNPRHKITKRGQNVTFRCDPISEHNRLYWYRQTLGQGPEFLTYFQNEAQLEKSRLLSDRFSAERPKGSFSTLEIQRTEQGDSAMYLCASMAAGLSTDTQYFGPGTRLTVL.

The V call is TRBV29-1, the J call TRBJ1-2; D not resolved. In germline, CDR1 is SQVTM, CDR2 ANQGSEA. The CDR3 loop spans 8 amino acids. The germline V and J ends were trimmed by 3 bases and 12 bases, with 5 bases remaining between them. The CDR3 DNA follows: TGCAGCGTTGACCAGGACACCTTC. Amino acid sequence: CSVDQDTF.

The chain joins TRBV10-3 to TRBJ2-7, with D possibly being TRBD1 (6 bases). V was cut by 4 bases and J by 5 bases, with 18 bases left in between. The CDR3 spans 15 residues. Germline values: CDR1 ENHRY, CDR2 SYGVKD. This CDR3 reads CAISVGAGPLDEQYF. The CDR3 coding sequence is TGTGCCATCAGTGTGGGGGCCGGGCCTTTGGACGAGCAGTACTTC.

This chain links TRBV9 with TRBJ2-5; 8 bases match TRBD1. J gave up 7 bases and V 3 bases, and 8 bases lay outside the gene matches. Germline V CDR1 and CDR2: SGDLS, YYNGEE. The CDR3 covers 14 residues. The DNA of the CDR3 is TGTGCCAGCAGCGACGGGACAGGTTTTGGGACCCAGTACTTC. Protein product: CASSDGTGFGTQYF.

This clone was detected only a few times. CDR3 nucleotides: TGTGCCACCTCTCTAGCGGGGGGTAACACCGGGGAGCTGTTTTTT. Translated, it gives CATSLAGGNTGELFF. The chain is built from TRBV6-6 and TRBJ2-2; TRBD2 matches 11 bases. Trimming removed 10 bases from V and 2 bases from J; junction bases left unmatched: 6. The CDR3 is 15 residues long. Germline values: CDR1 MNHNY, CDR2 SVGAGI (reference sequence).

V and J are TRBV7-9 and TRBJ1-2; TRBD1 matches at 12 bases. This CDR3 spans 17 amino acids. The germline CDR1 and CDR2 sequences are SEHNR and FQNEAQ (reference sequence). CDR3 amino acids: CSTGKTRDRGPTDGYTF. DNA of the CDR3: TGTTCCACTGGGAAAACAAGGGACAGGGGGCCGACGGATGGCTACACCTTC.

In the case of this clone: One end of the junction varies from germline; a read error may be responsible. The chain has TRBV7-3 and TRBJ2-7; TRBD2 might be the D (5 bases). Germline assignment: CDR1 SGHTA and CDR2 FQGTGA. The length of the CDR3 is 12 residues. The DNA of the CDR3 is TGTGCCAGCAGCCCCCCAGCAGGAGGCTCCGACTTC. Protein product: CASSPPAGGSDF.

V is TRBV7-2 and J is TRBJ1-2; 8 positions match TRBD1. J gave up 2 bases and V 5 bases, and 7 bases lay outside the gene matches. The CDR3 has 15 residues. Germline CDR1 reads SGHTA; CDR2 reads FQGNSA. CDR3 in amino acids: CASSPKTGVNYGYTF. The CDR3 region has the DNA TGTGCCAGCAGCCCCAAGACAGGGGTAAACTATGGCTACACCTTC.

V and J are TRBV14 and TRBJ2-1; TRBD2 aligns across 11 bases. V was pared by 7 bases and J by 7 bases, with 6 bases of the junction left unmatched. CDR1 and CDR2 (germline): SGHDN, FVKESK. This CDR3 has 14 amino acids. CDR3 DNA: TGTGCCAGCAATGTTCTAGCGGGAGGAAATGAGCAGTTCTTC. This encodes CASNVLAGGNEQFF.